These T cell receptor beta chains were read from a single sample in a study of blood T cell repertoires in COVID-19. The data were produced by immunoSEQ multiplex PCR, yet TCRdb's version contains in-frame clones alone and is incomplete. Of roughly 230,000 clones in the sample, more than 65% are singletons; the top ten hold approximately 4.8%. Sequencing input: peripheral blood. These receptors were obtained from a man aged 45 to 65 with active or convalescent COVID-19. The CDR3 runs from the conserved cysteine through the conserved F or W. Expanded clones get a size class; other rows say once, few or many, or leave the size out.

clone_size,v_call,j_call,cdr3_aa
-,TRBV29-1,TRBJ2-7,CSAGRRQGTYEQYF
-,TRBV19,TRBJ1-2,CASYGRYRARDGYTF
-,TRBV7-9,TRBJ1-2,CASSLEEGRRGF
-,TRBV7-9,TRBJ2-7,CASSLGPEQYF
-,TRBV5-4,TRBJ2-5,CASSSGLAGRDGLETQYF
-,TRBV11-2,TRBJ1-2,CASSQFNYGYTF
once,TRBV6-5,TRBJ2-3,CASSQSGGRGDTQYF
-,TRBV12-3/TRBV12-4,TRBJ1-1,CASSLAQGTEAFF
-,TRBV9,TRBJ1-4,CASSVRTGTNEKLFF
few,TRBV5-1,TRBJ2-2,CASSRDSPIGELFF
few,TRBV11-2,TRBJ2-1,CASSKGTGGRNEQFF
-,TRBV5-4,TRBJ2-7,CASSPYTRGARDEQYF
-,TRBV7-6,TRBJ2-5,CASSRGLGGKGKTQYF
-,TRBV6-5,TRBJ1-2,CASSADRAYGYTF
-,TRBV24-1,TRBJ2-7,CATSDLGLAGTYEQYF
few,TRBV30,TRBJ2-3,CAWIPPTPAGAQYF
-,TRBV13,TRBJ2-1,CASSQQLAGGYNEQFF
-,TRBV19,TRBJ1-2,CASSTGQGRDGYTF
-,TRBV4-2,TRBJ2-5,CASSLGVEETQYF
few,TRBV4-1,TRBJ2-2,CASSQLPGAMGTGELFF
-,TRBV18,TRBJ2-7,CASSPRTGHLEQYF
-,TRBV3-1/TRBV3-2,TRBJ2-1,CASSQDPFQTGPMSRVSYNEQFF
-,TRBV13,TRBJ1-2,CASSSITGTSYGYTF
-,TRBV3-1/TRBV3-2,TRBJ1-5,CASSQNPGSRGAAQHF
-,TRBV12-5,TRBJ2-3,CASGFSSTDTQYF
-,TRBV25-1,TRBJ1-6,CASKGTGNSPLHF
-,TRBV18,TRBJ2-2,CASSLSGRGELFF
-,TRBV6-1,TRBJ1-1,CASSETASEAFF
-,TRBV7-3,TRBJ1-5,CASSIARDQPQHF
-,TRBV6-5,TRBJ1-1,CASWRVNTEAFF
-,TRBV5-6,TRBJ2-7,CASSTGGAGSEQYF
once,TRBV27,TRBJ1-3,CASRPTGTSGNTIYF
-,TRBV6-6,TRBJ1-1,CASSYQGTANTEAFF
-,TRBV27,TRBJ1-2,CASSADRGLRGGYTF
-,TRBV5-1,TRBJ1-6,CASRNGQDISNSPLHF
-,TRBV4-2,TRBJ1-2,CASSPFDRAGGYTF
once,TRBV11-2,TRBJ2-1,CASSLVSLAGALAEQFF
-,TRBV29-1,TRBJ2-7,CSVAGLGLAGTYEQYF
-,TRBV4-2,TRBJ2-3,CASSQDLSAGLQPDTQYF
-,TRBV4-3,TRBJ2-7,CASSQDTGTGFYEQYF
-,TRBV10-3,TRBJ2-3,CAIRGSSGGADTQYF
many,TRBV30,TRBJ1-6,CALWPPLHF